What follows are 10 T cell receptor beta chains derived from one specimen sequenced in a study of shared clonotypes between healthy human individuals (dated by TCRdb to 2018 to 2021). The method was the immunoSEQ multiplex PCR assay. TCRdb re-hosts the immuneACCESS table, in-frame sequences only. Its copies lack some clones; in the studies checked, an unresolved V gene accounts for under half of them, and the cause for the rest is not known. The sample table shows 1,400,000 or so clones, and around 98.5% are seen once. Of the sample, approximately 0.38% falls within the top ten clones. Material: naive CD4+ T cells sorted from blood. The sample's cell subset or site label, decoded: CD45RA+ positively selected. Receptor source: a young man in good health.

The chain employs TRBV5-4 and TRBJ2-1; 7 nucleotides align to TRBD2. The CDR3 extends over 15 amino acids. Germline V gene sequence: CDR1 SGHNT, CDR2 YYREEE (reference sequence). The V gene end was trimmed by 1 base and the J gene end by 6 bases; junction bases not matched to a gene: 7. The CDR3 sequence: CASSLNAGVGNEQFF. The CDR3, as DNA: TGTGCCAGCAGCTTGAATGCGGGAGTGGGCAATGAGCAGTTCTTC.

The rearrangement uses TRBV28 and TRBJ2-7; 8 bases fit TRBD1. This CDR3 is 13 amino acids long. J lost 9 bases, V lost 3 bases, and 7 bases had no gene match. Germline CDR1 is MDHEN and CDR2 is SYDVKM. The CDR3 sequence is CASSFARGQGQYF. The CDR3 DNA reads TGTGCCAGCAGTTTTGCCAGGGGGCAGGGGCAGTACTTC.

V is TRBV5-1 and J is TRBJ2-5; D is uncertain. Germline assignment: CDR1 SGHRS and CDR2 YFSETQ. V lost 3 bases to trimming and J lost 3 bases, with 9 bases between them. The CDR3 loop spans 13 amino acids. The CDR3 sequence is CASSYSSEETQYF. CDR3 nucleotides: TGCGCCAGCAGCTATTCGTCGGAAGAGACCCAGTACTTC.

As concerns this clone: This may come from a read error, since a much larger clone is one base off. Other DNA sequences within the sample encode an identical CDR3. This chain joins TRBV5-1 and TRBJ2-7; D unresolved. V lost 0 bases and J 3 bases, leaving 4 bases between the germline ends. CDR1 is SGHRS and CDR2 is YFSETQ in the germline V gene. The CDR3 loop spans 12 amino acids. CDR3 in amino acids: CASSLESYEQYF. CDR3 coding DNA: TGCGCCAGCAGCTTGGAGAGCTACGAGCAGTACTTC. The entire variable domain, with the rest obtained from reference TRBV5-1 and TRBJ2-7, is as follows: KAGVTQTPRYLIKTRGQQVTLSCSPISGHRSVSWYQQTPGQGLQFLFEYFSETQRNKGNFPGRFSGRQFSNSRSEMNVSTLELGDSALYLCASSLESYEQYFGPGTRLTVT.

The chain has TRBV5-1 and TRBJ2-4; no clear D gene. Between the trimmed V and J ends, which lost 0 bases and 7 bases, there was a span of 14 bases. This CDR3 comprises 15 residues. Germline loops: CDR1 SGHRS, CDR2 YFSETQ. The CDR3 spells CASSLDGEVANIQYF. The CDR3 nucleotides are TGCGCCAGCAGCTTGGACGGTGAGGTGGCGAACATTCAGTACTTC.

J is TRBJ2-7 and V is TRBV2; 11 nucleotides align to TRBD2. The length of the CDR3 is 16 residues. The ends lost 5 bases at V and 0 bases at J; junction bases unmatched: 6. Germline V gene lookup returns CDR1 SNHLY and CDR2 FYNNEI. CDR3 DNA sequence: TGTGCCAGCAGTCCGGGACTAGCGGACTCCTCCTACGAGCAGTACTTC. Translating it yields CASSPGLADSSYEQYF.

In regard to this clone: The junction departs from germline at one end; a sequencing error may be responsible. The rearrangement joins TRBV7-7 to TRBJ2-1, with 15 bases that match TRBD2. Germline values: CDR1 SSHAT, CDR2 FNYEAQ (reference sequence). The CDR3 has 18 residues. For the CDR3, the DNA is TGTGCTAGCAGCTTCGGGACTAGCGGGAGGCACTCCTACAATGAGCAGTTCTTC. Encoded protein: CASSFGTSGRHSYNEQFF.

The V call is TRBV28, the J call TRBJ1-1; 7 bases line up with TRBD1. CDR1 and CDR2 (germline): MDHEN, SYDVKM. J was trimmed by 3 bases and V by 4 bases; bases with no gene match: 11. This CDR3 has 16 amino acids. The DNA of the CDR3 is TGTGCCAGCAGTTCCCCCTTCGACAGGGTGGACACTGAAGCTTTCTTT. This gives the protein CASSSPFDRVDTEAFF.

The chain recombines TRBV27 with TRBJ1-2, with 7 bases aligning to TRBD1. Germline loops: CDR1 MNHEY, CDR2 SMNVEV (reference sequence). The CDR3 is 14 residues long. J lost 8 bases, V lost 2 bases, and 8 bases had no gene match. CDR3 bases: TGTGCCAGCAGTTTAACGTTTGGGACAGACGGCTACACCTTC. Its protein is CASSLTFGTDGYTF.

CDR3 in DNA: TGTGCCATTGGCACAGGCTACAATGAGCAGTTCTTC. This translates into CAIGTGYNEQFF. The chain recombines TRBV19 with TRBJ2-1; possibly TRBD1 for D (5 bases). This CDR3 region has 12 residues. The germline V and J ends were trimmed by 10 bases and 3 bases, with 10 bases remaining between them. CDR1 and CDR2 from the germline V gene are LNHDA and SQIVND (reference sequence).